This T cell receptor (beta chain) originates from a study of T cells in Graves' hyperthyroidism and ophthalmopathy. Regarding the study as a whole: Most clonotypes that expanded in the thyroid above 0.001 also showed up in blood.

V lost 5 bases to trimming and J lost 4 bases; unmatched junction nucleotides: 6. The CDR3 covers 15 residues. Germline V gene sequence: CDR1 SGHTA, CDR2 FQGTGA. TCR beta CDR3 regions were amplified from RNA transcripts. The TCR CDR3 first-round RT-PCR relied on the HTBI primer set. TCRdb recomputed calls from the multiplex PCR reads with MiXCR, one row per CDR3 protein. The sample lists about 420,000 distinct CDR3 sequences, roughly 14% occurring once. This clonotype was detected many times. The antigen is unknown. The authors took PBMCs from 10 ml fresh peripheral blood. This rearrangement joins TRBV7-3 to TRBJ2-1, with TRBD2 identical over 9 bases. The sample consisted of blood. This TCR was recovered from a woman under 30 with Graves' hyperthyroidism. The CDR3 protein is CASSILAGAYNEQFF. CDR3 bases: TGTGCCAGCAGCATTTTAGCGGGGGCATACAATGAGCAGTTCTTC.